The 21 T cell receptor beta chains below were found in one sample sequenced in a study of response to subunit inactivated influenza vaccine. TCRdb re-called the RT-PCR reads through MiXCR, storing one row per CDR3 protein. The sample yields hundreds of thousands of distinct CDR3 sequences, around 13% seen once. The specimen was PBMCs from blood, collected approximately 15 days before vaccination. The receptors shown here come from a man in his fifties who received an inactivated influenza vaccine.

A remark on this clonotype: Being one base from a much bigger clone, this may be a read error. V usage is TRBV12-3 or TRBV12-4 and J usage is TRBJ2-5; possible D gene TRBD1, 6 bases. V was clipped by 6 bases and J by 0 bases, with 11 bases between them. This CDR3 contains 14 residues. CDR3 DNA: TGTGCCAGCAGCCACGACAGGTACCAAGAGACCCAGTACTTC. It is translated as CASSHDRYQETQYF.

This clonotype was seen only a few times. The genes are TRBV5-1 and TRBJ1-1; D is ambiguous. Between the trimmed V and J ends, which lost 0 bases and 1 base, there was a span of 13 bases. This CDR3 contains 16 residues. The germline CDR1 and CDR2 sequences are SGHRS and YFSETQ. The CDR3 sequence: CASSLDSHSWNTEAFF. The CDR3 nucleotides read TGCGCCAGCAGCTTGGACAGCCACTCCTGGAACACTGAAGCTTTCTTT. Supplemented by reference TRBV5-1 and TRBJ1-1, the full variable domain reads KAGVTQTPRYLIKTRGQQVTLSCSPISGHRSVSWYQQTPGQGLQFLFEYFSETQRNKGNFPGRFSGRQFSNSRSEMNVSTLELGDSALYLCASSLDSHSWNTEAFFGQGTRLTVV.

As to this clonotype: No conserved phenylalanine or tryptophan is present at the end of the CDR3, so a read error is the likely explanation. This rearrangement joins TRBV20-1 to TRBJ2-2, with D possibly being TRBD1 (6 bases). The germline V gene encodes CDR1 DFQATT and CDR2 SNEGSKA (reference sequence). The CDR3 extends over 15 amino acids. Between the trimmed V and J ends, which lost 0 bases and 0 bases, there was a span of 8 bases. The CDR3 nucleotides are TGCAGTGCTAGAGAGGCAGGGGCGAACACCGGGGAGCTGTTTCTT. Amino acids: CSAREAGANTGELFL.

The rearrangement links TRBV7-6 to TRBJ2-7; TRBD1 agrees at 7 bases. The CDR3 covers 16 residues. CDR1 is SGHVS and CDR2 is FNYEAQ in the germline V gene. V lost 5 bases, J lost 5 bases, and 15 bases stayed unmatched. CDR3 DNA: TGTGCCAGCAGCCCAAAGACGACAGGGATAATAAACGAGCAGTACTTC. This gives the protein CASSPKTTGIINEQYF. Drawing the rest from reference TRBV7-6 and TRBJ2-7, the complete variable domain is GAGVSQSPRYKVTKRGQDVALRCDPISGHVSLYWYRQALGQGPEFLTYFNYEAQQDKSGLPNDRFSAERPEGSISTLTIQRTEQRDSAMYRCASSPKTTGIINEQYFGPGTRLTVT.

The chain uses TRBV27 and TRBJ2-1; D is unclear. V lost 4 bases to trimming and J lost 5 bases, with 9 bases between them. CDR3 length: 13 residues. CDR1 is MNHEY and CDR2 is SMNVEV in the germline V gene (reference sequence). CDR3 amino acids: CASSYRAHNEQFF. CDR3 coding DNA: TGTGCCAGCAGTTATCGGGCCCACAATGAGCAGTTCTTC.

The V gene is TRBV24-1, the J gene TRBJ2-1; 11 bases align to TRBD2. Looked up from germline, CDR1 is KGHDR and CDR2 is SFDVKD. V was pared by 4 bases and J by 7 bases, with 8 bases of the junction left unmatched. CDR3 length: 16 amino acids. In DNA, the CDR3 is TGTGCCACCAGTGACTCCGGACTAGCGGGTGGGAATGAGCAGTTCTTC. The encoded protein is CATSDSGLAGGNEQFF.

The CDR3, as DNA: TGTGCCAGCACCAAGGTTGGGATAGCGGGGATCTACGAGCAGTACTTC. This codes for CASTKVGIAGIYEQYF. This rearrangement joins TRBV7-2 to TRBJ2-7; TRBD2 aligns across 8 bases. The V gene end was trimmed by 7 bases and the J gene end by 3 bases; junction bases not matched to a gene: 14. The germline gives CDR1 SGHTA, CDR2 FQGNSA. The CDR3 has 16 residues.

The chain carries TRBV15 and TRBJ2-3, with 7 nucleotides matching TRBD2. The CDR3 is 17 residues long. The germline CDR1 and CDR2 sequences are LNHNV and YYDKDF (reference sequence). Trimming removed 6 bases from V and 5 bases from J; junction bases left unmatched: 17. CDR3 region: CATSYTPWRERGDTQYF. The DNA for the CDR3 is TGTGCCACCAGTTATACTCCCTGGCGGGAGCGTGGAGATACGCAGTATTTT.

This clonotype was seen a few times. CDR3 in amino acids: CSVETLGPYGYTF. The CDR3 coding sequence is TGCAGCGTTGAAACGCTGGGACCTTATGGCTACACCTTC. The chain combines TRBV29-1 with TRBJ1-2; possibly TRBD1 for D (5 bases). CDR1 and CDR2 (germline): SQVTM, ANQGSEA. V was pared by 2 bases and J by 5 bases, with 12 bases between. The CDR3 has 13 residues.

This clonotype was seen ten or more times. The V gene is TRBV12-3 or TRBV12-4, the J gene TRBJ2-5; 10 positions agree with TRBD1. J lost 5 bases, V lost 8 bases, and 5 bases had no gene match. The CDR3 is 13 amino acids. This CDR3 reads CASADRGRETQYF. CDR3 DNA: TGTGCCAGCGCAGACAGGGGGCGTGAGACCCAGTACTTC.

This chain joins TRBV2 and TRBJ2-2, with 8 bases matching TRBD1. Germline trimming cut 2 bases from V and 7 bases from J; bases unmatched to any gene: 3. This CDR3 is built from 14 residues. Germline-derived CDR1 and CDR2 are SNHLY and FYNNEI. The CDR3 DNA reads TGTGCCAGCAGTGAACGACAGGGGAACGGGGAGCTGTTTTTT. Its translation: CASSERQGNGELFF. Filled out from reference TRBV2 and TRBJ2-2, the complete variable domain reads EPEVTQTPSHQVTQMGQEVILRCVPISNHLYFYWYRQILGQKVEFLVSFYNNEISEKSEIFDDQFSVERPDGSNFTLKIRSTKLEDSAMYFCASSERQGNGELFFGEGSRLTVL.

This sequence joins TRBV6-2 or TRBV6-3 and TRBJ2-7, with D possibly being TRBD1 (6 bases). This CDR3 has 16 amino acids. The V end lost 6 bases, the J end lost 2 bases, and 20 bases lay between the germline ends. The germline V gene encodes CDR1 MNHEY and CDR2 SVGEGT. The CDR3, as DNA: TGTGCCAGCAGACACGTTCAGGGGACAAACACCTACGAGCAGTACTTC. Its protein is CASRHVQGTNTYEQYF.

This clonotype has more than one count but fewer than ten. CDR3 nucleotides: TGCAGCGTTGAAAAGGGTCGGCGTAACGAGCAGTACTTC. This encodes CSVEKGRRNEQYF. The rearrangement uses TRBV29-1 and TRBJ2-7; D uncertain. V lost 2 bases and J lost 5, with 13 bases in between. The CDR3 loop spans 13 amino acids. Germline V CDR1 and CDR2: SQVTM, ANQGSEA.

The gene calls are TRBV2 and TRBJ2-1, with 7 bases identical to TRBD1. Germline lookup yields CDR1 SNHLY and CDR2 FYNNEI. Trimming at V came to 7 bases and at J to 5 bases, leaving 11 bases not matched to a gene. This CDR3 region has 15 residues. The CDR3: CASTRGQIENNEQFF. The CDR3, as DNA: TGTGCCAGCACCAGGGGACAGATCGAAAACAATGAGCAGTTCTTC. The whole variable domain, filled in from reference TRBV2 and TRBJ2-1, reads EPEVTQTPSHQVTQMGQEVILRCVPISNHLYFYWYRQILGQKVEFLVSFYNNEISEKSEIFDDQFSVERPDGSNFTLKIRSTKLEDSAMYFCASTRGQIENNEQFFGPGTRLTVL.

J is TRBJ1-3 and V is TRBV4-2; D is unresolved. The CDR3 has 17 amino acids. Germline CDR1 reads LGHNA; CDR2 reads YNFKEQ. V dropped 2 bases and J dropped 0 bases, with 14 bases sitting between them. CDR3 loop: CASSQQNWADSGNTIYF. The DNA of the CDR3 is TGTGCCAGCAGCCAACAAAACTGGGCGGACTCTGGAAACACCATATATTTT.

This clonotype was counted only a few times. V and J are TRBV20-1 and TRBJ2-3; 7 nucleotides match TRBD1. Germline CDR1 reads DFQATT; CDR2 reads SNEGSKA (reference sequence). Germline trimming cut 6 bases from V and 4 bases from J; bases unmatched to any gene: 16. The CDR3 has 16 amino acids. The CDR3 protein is CSATRTRQGLADTQYF. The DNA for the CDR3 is TGCAGTGCCACCCGGACCAGACAGGGTTTGGCAGATACGCAGTATTTT.

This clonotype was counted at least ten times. CDR3 residues: CSPWTPGTEAFF. The CDR3 region has the DNA TGCAGCCCATGGACACCGGGTACTGAAGCTTTCTTT. The rearrangement joins TRBV29-1 to TRBJ1-1; perhaps TRBD1 as D (5 bases). The CDR3 spans 12 residues. Germline assignment: CDR1 SQVTM and CDR2 ANQGSEA. V was shortened by 8 bases and J by 5 bases, with 15 bases between the two germline ends.

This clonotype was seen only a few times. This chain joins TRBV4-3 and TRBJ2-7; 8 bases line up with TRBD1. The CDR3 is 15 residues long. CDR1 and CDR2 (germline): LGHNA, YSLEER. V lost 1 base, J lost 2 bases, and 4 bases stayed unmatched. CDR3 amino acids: CASSQADRGPYEQYF. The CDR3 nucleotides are TGCGCCAGCAGCCAAGCTGACAGGGGTCCCTACGAGCAGTACTTC.

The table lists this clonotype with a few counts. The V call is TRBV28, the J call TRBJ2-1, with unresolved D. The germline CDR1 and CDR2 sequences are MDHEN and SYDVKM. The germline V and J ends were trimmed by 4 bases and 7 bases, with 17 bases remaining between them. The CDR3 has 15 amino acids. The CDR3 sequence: CASSSLGRRSNEQFF. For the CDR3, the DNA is TGTGCCAGCAGTTCACTGGGCCGCAGGAGTAATGAGCAGTTCTTC.

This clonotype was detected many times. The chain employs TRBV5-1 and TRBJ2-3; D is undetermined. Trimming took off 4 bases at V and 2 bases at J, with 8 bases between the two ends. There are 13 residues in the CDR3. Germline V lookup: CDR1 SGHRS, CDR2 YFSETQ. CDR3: CASSARITDTQYF. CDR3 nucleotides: TGCGCCAGCAGCGCGAGGATCACAGATACGCAGTATTTT.

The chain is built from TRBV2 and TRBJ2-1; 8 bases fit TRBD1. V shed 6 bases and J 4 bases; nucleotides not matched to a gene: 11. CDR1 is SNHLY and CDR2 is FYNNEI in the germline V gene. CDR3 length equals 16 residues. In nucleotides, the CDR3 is TGTGCCAGCAGAAGAAACCGGGACAGGTTATACAATGAGCAGTTCTTC. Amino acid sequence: CASRRNRDRLYNEQFF.